These T cell receptor beta chains were read from a single sample in a study of cytomegalovirus exposure and HLA in healthy donors. The method was immunoSEQ multiplex PCR; TCRdb's version includes in-frame clones alone and lacks a portion of them. The data show fewer than 140,000 clones, about 76% seen once. What was sequenced was PBMCs. The receptors were sampled from a woman aged 45-59 years in good health and CMV-seropositive. The CDR3 runs from the conserved cysteine through the conserved F or W. The D gene is left open where the match is weak. Part of the rows lack a size; the others show once, few, many or a class for expanded clones.

j_call cdr3_length clone_size d_call v_call cdr3_nt cdr3_aa
TRBJ2-7 12 NA NA TRBV28 TGTGCCAGCAGTTTAATAGGGGTCGAGCAGTACTTC CASSLIGVEQYF
TRBJ2-3 16 few TRBD2 TRBV6-6 TGTGCCAGCATGACCCCAAGACTAGCGGCCACAGATACGCAGTATTTT CASMTPRLAATDTQYF
TRBJ1-4 17 NA NA TRBV5-1 TGCGCCAGCAGCTTGGGACAAACGACGGCGACTAATGAAAAACTGTTTTTT CASSLGQTTATNEKLFF
TRBJ1-1 14 NA NA TRBV27 TGTGCCAGCAGTTTTAACAGGAAGAACACTGAAGCTTTCTTT CASSFNRKNTEAFF
TRBJ1-1 17 NA NA TRBV15 TGTGCCACCAGCAGAGATGCGGGGGCGCGATTAGGTGTTGAAGCTTTCTTT CATSRDAGARLGVEAFF
TRBJ2-2 15 NA TRBD2 TRBV5-1 TGCGCCAGCAGCCCCACAGCGGGAAACACCGGGGAGCTGTTTTTT CASSPTAGNTGELFF
TRBJ2-5 15 NA TRBD1 TRBV29-1 TGCAGCGTTGATCCAGGACAGGGGGCTATCGGGACCCAGTACTTC CSVDPGQGAIGTQYF
TRBJ1-1 15 NA NA TRBV30 TGTGCCTGGAGACCAGGGTTTTGGGAGAACACTGAAGCTTTCTTT CAWRPGFWENTEAFF
TRBJ1-4 15 NA TRBD1 TRBV5-6 TGTGCCAGCCTCGAGACCGGGACAGGGAGTGAAAAACTGTTTTTT CASLETGTGSEKLFF
TRBJ1-2 15 few NA TRBV4-1 TGCGCCAGCAGCCCCGGTCCCTACTCTAACTATGGCTACACCTTC CASSPGPYSNYGYTF
TRBJ1-3 17 NA NA TRBV4-2 TGTGCCAGCAGCCAACCGAATCTAGGAGTTTCTGGAAACACCATATATTTT CASSQPNLGVSGNTIYF
TRBJ2-7 16 NA TRBD2 TRBV7-6 TGTGCCAGCAGCTCAAAGAACTGGGCGGGGGGAGGGGAGCAGTACTTC CASSSKNWAGGGEQYF
TRBJ2-7 17 NA NA TRBV5-1 TGCGCCAGCAGCCGAATCTCAGGGGTCCCCACCTCCTACGAGCAGTACTTC CASSRISGVPTSYEQYF
TRBJ2-2 16 NA TRBD2 TRBV5-1 TGCGCCAGCAGCTTGCAAACTAGCGGGCGCACCGGGGAGCTGTTTTTT CASSLQTSGRTGELFF
TRBJ2-1 16 NA TRBD2 TRBV9 TGTGCCAGCAGCCCCCGACTAGCGGGGGGCTACAATGAGCAGTTCTTC CASSPRLAGGYNEQFF
TRBJ1-3 16 few TRBD1 TRBV5-4 TGTGCCAGCAGCCACGCGCAGGGGGCAGCTGGAAACACCATATATTTT CASSHAQGAAGNTIYF
TRBJ2-1 15 NA TRBD1 TRBV5-1 TGCGCCAGCAGCTTGGTGGGACAGGGGGCTAATGAGCAGTTCTTC CASSLVGQGANEQFF
TRBJ1-2 16 few TRBD1 TRBV5-1 TGCGCCAGCAGCCCTCTCCTCCGGGACAGGAACTATGGCTACACCTTC CASSPLLRDRNYGYTF
TRBJ1-4 16 NA NA TRBV18 TGTGCCAGCTCACCACGTCAAACCCGGGGTGGGGAAAAACTGTTTTTT CASSPRQTRGGEKLFF
TRBJ2-1 18 once TRBD2 TRBV5-1 TGCGCCAGCAGCCTAAAGAACCAACTAGCGGGGGCCTCCTCAGAGCAGTTCTTC CASSLKNQLAGASSEQFF
TRBJ1-1 14 NA NA TRBV5-1 TGCGCCAGCAGCCCGGGGACAACGAACACTGAAGCTTTCTTT CASSPGTTNTEAFF
TRBJ2-2 14 NA TRBD1 TRBV10-3 TGTGCCATCAGTGGGACAGGTAACACCGGGGAGCTGTTTTTT CAISGTGNTGELFF
TRBJ2-5 13 once NA TRBV10-3 TGTGCCATCAGTGGAGGGTGGCAAGAGACCCAGTACTTC CAISGGWQETQYF
TRBJ2-7 14 few TRBD1 TRBV19 TGTGCCAGTAGTATAAAAGGGGGCGGATACGAGCAGTACTTC CASSIKGGGYEQYF
TRBJ2-7 13 NA NA TRBV5-1 TGCGCCAGCAGCTTGACAGGGTTATGGGAGCAGTACTTC CASSLTGLWEQYF
TRBJ1-2 14 NA NA TRBV5-4 TGTGCCAGCAGAACCGGGACAAATTTTTATGGCTACACCTTC CASRTGTNFYGYTF
TRBJ2-4 14 once TRBD2 TRBV2 TGTGCCAGCATGGGACTAGCGGGGAAAGACATTCAGTACTTC CASMGLAGKDIQYF
TRBJ2-7 14 NA TRBD1 TRBV4-2 TGTGCCAGCAGCAGGCGGGACAGGGGCTACGAGCAGTACTTC CASSRRDRGYEQYF
TRBJ2-2 16 NA TRBD1 TRBV7-9 TGTGCCAGCAGTGCTACAGGGGGCTTGGGCACCGGGGAGCTGTTTTTT CASSATGGLGTGELFF
TRBJ1-6 15 once TRBD1 TRBV5-5 TGTGCCAGCAGCTCAGGACAGGGGGTAGGTTCACCCCTCCACTTT CASSSGQGVGSPLHF
TRBJ1-1 15 NA NA TRBV27 TGTGCCAGCAGTTTACGAGAGGGCTTAAACACTGAAGCTTTCTTT CASSLREGLNTEAFF
TRBJ1-1 15 few NA TRBV5-4 TGTGCCAGCAGCTTGGGAGGCGTCATGAACACTGAAGCTTTCTTT CASSLGGVMNTEAFF
TRBJ2-2 14 NA NA TRBV11-2 TGTGCCAGCAGCTGGGGCACTAACACCGGGGAGCTGTTTTTT CASSWGTNTGELFF
TRBJ1-2 13 NA NA TRBV5-4 TGTGCCAGCAGCTCTCTATTAAACTATGGCTACACCTTC CASSSLLNYGYTF
TRBJ1-6 14 few NA TRBV4-3 TGCGCCAGCAGCCAAGATCCAGGGGATTCACCCCTCCACTTT CASSQDPGDSPLHF
TRBJ2-7 16 NA TRBD1 TRBV7-6 TGTGCCAGCAGCTTACGTGGAGGGACAGGGACACACGAGCAGTACTTC CASSLRGGTGTHEQYF
TRBJ2-5 16 NA TRBD2 TRBV5-1 TGCGCCAGCAGCAAGACTAGCGGGGGGGTGCGAGAGACCCAGTACTTC CASSKTSGGVRETQYF